This T cell receptor (beta chain) comes out of a study of regulatory T cells in long-lasting Graves disease. The CDR3 totals 16 residues. The germline V gene has CDR1 KGHDR and CDR2 SFDVKD. J gave up 7 bases and V 4 bases, and 9 bases lay outside the gene matches. Investigators prepared the TCR beta libraries by applying iRepertoire HTBI primers and Arm-PCR of CDR3 regions. TCRdb re-called the multiplex PCR reads through MiXCR, storing one row per CDR3 protein. The data contain about 460,000 distinct CDR3 sequences, around 15% of them singletons. Overall study results and limits: With a few thousand shared public clonotypes, persistent patients exceeded new patients, who shared approximately 880.

This clonotype has ten or more counts. Its specificity is unknown. The time point: newly diagnosed GD, antithyroid drugs for less than 3 months. Extracted PBMC RNA gave rise to the TCR library. With EDTA tubes as the receptacles, around 10 milliliters of peripheral blood were drawn. In addition, the sample was reused for a study of T cells in Graves' hyperthyroidism and ophthalmopathy. That source reports: Graves' hyperthyroidism without ophthalmopathy progression within 18 months was termed stable.

This chain links TRBV24-1 with TRBJ2-1; TRBD2 matches at 10 bases. The sequence derives from a woman in her forties or fifties with Graves disease. This material consisted of peripheral blood mononuclear cells (PBMCs), taken at new diagnosis, from a patient treated with antithyroid drugs. In DNA, the CDR3 is TGTGCCACCAGTGACCCCAGCGGGGGGGAGCTGAATGAGCAGTTCTTC. This sequence encodes CATSDPSGGELNEQFF.